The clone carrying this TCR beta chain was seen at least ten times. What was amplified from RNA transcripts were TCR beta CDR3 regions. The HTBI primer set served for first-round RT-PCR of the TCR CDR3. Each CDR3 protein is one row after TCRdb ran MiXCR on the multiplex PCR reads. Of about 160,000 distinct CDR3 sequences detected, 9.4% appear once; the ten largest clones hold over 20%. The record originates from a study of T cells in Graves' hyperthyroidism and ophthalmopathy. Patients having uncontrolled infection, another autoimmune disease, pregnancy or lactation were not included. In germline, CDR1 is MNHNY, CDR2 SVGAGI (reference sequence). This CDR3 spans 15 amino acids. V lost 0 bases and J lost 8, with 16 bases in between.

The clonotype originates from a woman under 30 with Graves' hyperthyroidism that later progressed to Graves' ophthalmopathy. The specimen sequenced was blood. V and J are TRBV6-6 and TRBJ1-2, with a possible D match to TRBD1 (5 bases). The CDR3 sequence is CASSYSGGSRGGYTF. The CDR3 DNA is TGTGCCAGCAGTTACTCGGGGGGGAGCCGGGGAGGCTACACCTTC.